The present T cell receptor beta chain was sequenced within a study of blood T cell repertoires in COVID-19. Sequencing used immunoSEQ multiplex PCR; TCRdb keeps in-frame clones, though not all of them. The sample holds about 280,000 clones, about 83% seen once. The CDR3 contains 14 residues. V lost 6 bases, J lost 3 bases, and 15 bases lay in between. Germline V gene data show CDR1 as ENHRY and CDR2 as SYGVKD. The sequence derives from a woman aged 40 to 49 who had recovered from COVID-19. The V gene is TRBV10-3, the J gene TRBJ2-7; D is unclear. Specimen: PBMCs or T cells enriched from blood (not recorded which). CDR3 nucleotides: TGTGCCATCAGCTTTGACATTGCCGGCTACGAGCAGTACTTC. Encoded protein: CAISFDIAGYEQYF.